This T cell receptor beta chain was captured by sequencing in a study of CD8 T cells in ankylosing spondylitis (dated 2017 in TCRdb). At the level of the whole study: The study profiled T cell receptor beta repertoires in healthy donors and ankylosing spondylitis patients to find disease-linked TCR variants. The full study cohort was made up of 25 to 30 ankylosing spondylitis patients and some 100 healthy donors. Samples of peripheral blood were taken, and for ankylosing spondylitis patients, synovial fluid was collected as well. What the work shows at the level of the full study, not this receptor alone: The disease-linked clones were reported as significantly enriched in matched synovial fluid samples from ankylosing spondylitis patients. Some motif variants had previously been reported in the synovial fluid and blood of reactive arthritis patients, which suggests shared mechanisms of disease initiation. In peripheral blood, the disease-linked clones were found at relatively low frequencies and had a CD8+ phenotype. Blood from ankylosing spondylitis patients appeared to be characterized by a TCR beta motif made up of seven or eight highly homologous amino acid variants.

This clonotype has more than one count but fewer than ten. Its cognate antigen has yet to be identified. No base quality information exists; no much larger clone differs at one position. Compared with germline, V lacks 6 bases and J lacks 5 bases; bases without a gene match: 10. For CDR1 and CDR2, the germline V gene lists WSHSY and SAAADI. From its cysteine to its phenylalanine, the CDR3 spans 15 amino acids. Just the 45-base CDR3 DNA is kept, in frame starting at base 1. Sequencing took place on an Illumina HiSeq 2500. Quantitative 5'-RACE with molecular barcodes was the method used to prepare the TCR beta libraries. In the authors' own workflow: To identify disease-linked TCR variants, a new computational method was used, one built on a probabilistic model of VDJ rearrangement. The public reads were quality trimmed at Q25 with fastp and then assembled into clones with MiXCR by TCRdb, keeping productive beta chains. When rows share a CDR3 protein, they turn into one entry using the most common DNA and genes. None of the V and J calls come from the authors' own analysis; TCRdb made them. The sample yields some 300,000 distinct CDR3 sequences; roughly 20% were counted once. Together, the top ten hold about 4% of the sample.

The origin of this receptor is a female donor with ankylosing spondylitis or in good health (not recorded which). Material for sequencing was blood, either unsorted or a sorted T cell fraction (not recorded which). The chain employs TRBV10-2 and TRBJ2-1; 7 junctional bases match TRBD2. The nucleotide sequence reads TGCGCCAGCAGACCGGGACTACAACCCGACAATGAGCAGTTCTTC. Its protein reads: CASRPGLQPDNEQFF.